The rows below give T cell receptor beta chains drawn from one sample of a study of cytomegalovirus exposure and HLA in healthy donors. Repertoires were generated with immunoSEQ multiplex PCR, while TCRdb's copy carries only in-frame clones and drops some. Its table lists under 70,000 clones. Sequenced sample: PBMCs. The receptors here all came from a woman under 30 in good health and CMV-seronegative. Both conserved end residues are part of each CDR3. Fields, in order: J gene, V gene, D gene, CDR3 DNA, CDR3 protein. The D gene is left open where the match is weak.

TRBJ2-7,TRBV13,TRBD2,TGTGTCAGCAGCCTCGGACTAGCGGGTACGAGGGAGCAGTACTTC,CVSSLGLAGTREQYF
TRBJ2-7,TRBV7-8,-,TGTGCCAGCAGGGAAGGAGTCTACGAGCAGTACTTC,CASREGVYEQYF
TRBJ2-6,TRBV19,TRBD1,TGTGCCAGTAGTTCGACAGGGACCGGGGCCAACGTCCTGACTTTC,CASSSTGTGANVLTF
TRBJ2-2,TRBV9,TRBD1,TGTGCCAGCAGCGCGGACAGGGGCCTCGGGGAGCTGTTTTTT,CASSADRGLGELFF
TRBJ1-5,TRBV1,-,TGCACCAGCAGCCATTCTTGCAGGGAAAGAATCAGTCAGCCCCAGCATTTT,CTSSHSCRERISQPQHF
TRBJ2-5,TRBV6-1,TRBD2,TGTGCCAGCAGTGAATTAGCGGGGGCCCAAGAGACCCAGTACTTC,CASSELAGAQETQYF
TRBJ1-2,TRBV5-7,-,TGTGCCAGCAGCTTTCTGGACGGCCCCTCAACGGGGGATGGCTACACCTTC,CASSFLDGPSTGDGYTF
TRBJ2-5,TRBV19,TRBD1,TGTGCCAGTAGTACCTTGGGACAGCGGGAGACCCAGTACTTC,CASSTLGQRETQYF
TRBJ2-7,TRBV5-1,-,TGCGCCAGCAGCTTGAGTGCGAACTACGAGCAGTACTTC,CASSLSANYEQYF
TRBJ1-2,TRBV5-6,TRBD1,TGTGCCAGCAGCTCGTTCGACAGGGATGGCTACACCTTC,CASSSFDRDGYTF
TRBJ2-7,TRBV18,TRBD2,TGTGCCAGCTCGCGGGTCACTAGCGGGAACGTCTACGAGCAGTACTTC,CASSRVTSGNVYEQYF
TRBJ1-3,TRBV5-1,-,TGCGCCAGCAGCTTGAATCTCTCTGGAAACACCATATATTTT,CASSLNLSGNTIYF
TRBJ2-7,TRBV5-1,TRBD2,TGCGCCAGCAGCTTGCTACTAGCGGGAGACGGCGAGCAGTACTTC,CASSLLLAGDGEQYF
TRBJ2-4,TRBV5-1,-,TGCGCCAGCTCCCTGGCGGGGTGGGAAAACATTCAGTACTTC,CASSLAGWENIQYF
TRBJ1-6,TRBV5-1,TRBD1,TGCGCCAGCAGCTTCATTCCCAGGACAGGGAATTCACCCCTCCACTTT,CASSFIPRTGNSPLHF
TRBJ1-2,TRBV29-1,-,TGCAGCGTTGAGACAGCTTTGGGCTATGGCTACACCTTC,CSVETALGYGYTF
TRBJ2-7,TRBV18,TRBD2,TGTGCCAGCTCACAAAACCTACTAGCGGGGGGCCACGAGCAGTACTTC,CASSQNLLAGGHEQYF
TRBJ2-7,TRBV29-1,-,TGCAGCGTTGCACCGGGACTGGGGGGAGAGCAGTACTTC,CSVAPGLGGEQYF
TRBJ1-1,TRBV11-3,-,TGTGCCAGCAGCTTGTCCAGGGCCACTGAAGCTTTCTTT,CASSLSRATEAFF
TRBJ1-2,TRBV13,-,TGTGCCAGCAGCTCCCAACTCAACCAGGATGCTGGCTACACCTTC,CASSSQLNQDAGYTF
TRBJ1-6,TRBV7-9,-,TGTGCCAGCAGCTCGTCGCAGGGAAGGGATAATTCACCCCTCCACTTT,CASSSSQGRDNSPLHF
TRBJ1-2,TRBV2,-,TGTGCCAGCAGCGACAGTCGTCCCAACTATGGCTACACCTTC,CASSDSRPNYGYTF
TRBJ2-7,TRBV5-1,TRBD2,TGCGCCAGCAGTCCCACGACTAGCGGAGTAACCTACGAGCAGTACTTC,CASSPTTSGVTYEQYF
TRBJ1-1,TRBV20-1,-,TGCAGTGCTATTTGGGGCTCTGAAGCTTTCTTT,CSAIWGSEAFF
TRBJ1-5,TRBV5-8,TRBD1,TGTGCCAGCAGCCCGGACAGGGGGAGACAGCCCCAGCATTTT,CASSPDRGRQPQHF
TRBJ1-4,TRBV6-1,-,TGTGCCAGCAGTGAAGGGGGGGACAATGAAAAACTGTTTTTT,CASSEGGDNEKLFF
TRBJ1-2,TRBV28,TRBD1,TGTGCCAGCAGTTTGGGCAGGGGGCAGGGTGGCTACACCTTC,CASSLGRGQGGYTF
TRBJ1-6,TRBV7-9,TRBD1,TGTGCCAGCAGCCCCGACAGGGCGCCCCAGTTTCCTTCTTCACCCCTCCACTTT,CASSPDRAPQFPSSPLHF
TRBJ1-5,TRBV28,-,TGTGCCAGCAGTTTATACAGTCCCCAACAGCCCCAGCATTTT,CASSLYSPQQPQHF
TRBJ1-1,TRBV7-9,-,TGTGCCAGCAGCTTAGAGAACGGGGATACTGAAGCTTTCTTT,CASSLENGDTEAFF
TRBJ1-5,TRBV6-5,-,TGTGCCAGCAGTTACTCGTACGGAGGCGAGCCCCAGCATTTT,CASSYSYGGEPQHF
TRBJ2-1,TRBV7-6,TRBD1,TGTGCCAGCCGAAGGGACAGGAACAATGAGCAGTTCTTC,CASRRDRNNEQFF
TRBJ1-5,TRBV27,-,TGTGCCGAAACACAGGGTATAGGCAATCAGCCCCAGCATTTT,CAETQGIGNQPQHF
TRBJ2-2,TRBV28,-,TGTGCCAGCAGCACTTCAGGGTTGATGAACACCGGGGAGCTGTTTTTT,CASSTSGLMNTGELFF
TRBJ2-7,TRBV11-2,-,TGTGCCAGCAATTCAGGGGGAGGCGCCTACGAGCAGTACTTC,CASNSGGGAYEQYF
TRBJ2-3,TRBV6-6,-,TGTGCCAGCAGTAGAAAGAGGGAGGCAGATACGCAGTATTTT,CASSRKREADTQYF
TRBJ1-2,TRBV6-1,-,TGTGCCAGCAGTCACAGGGAAAACTATGGCTACACCTTC,CASSHRENYGYTF
TRBJ1-2,TRBV18,-,TGTGCCAGCTCACCAATGGAGAACTATGGCTACACCTTC,CASSPMENYGYTF
TRBJ2-5,TRBV30,TRBD2,TGTGCCTGGAATGAGGGGAGGGGTCAAGAGACCCAGTACTTC,CAWNEGRGQETQYF
TRBJ1-6,TRBV2,-,TGTGCCAGCGCTTACAGCAAGTCACCCCTCCACTTT,CASAYSKSPLHF
TRBJ2-1,TRBV7-6,TRBD2,TGTGCCAGCAGTCGTAGCGGGGGGACCGACAATGAGCAGTTCTTC,CASSRSGGTDNEQFF
TRBJ1-1,TRBV19,TRBD1,TGTGCCAGTAGTATAGCCCCGAACAGGGGGAACACTGAAGCTTTCTTT,CASSIAPNRGNTEAFF
TRBJ2-7,TRBV5-1,TRBD1,TGCGCCAGCAGTTCGGCAGGGGGCGGGCTAGACGAGCAGTACTTC,CASSSAGGGLDEQYF
TRBJ2-1,TRBV30,-,TGTGCCTGGAGTAACTTTCTTGGACAGCGACGGTACAATGAGCAGTTCTTC,CAWSNFLGQRRYNEQFF
TRBJ1-2,TRBV28,-,TGTGCCAGCAGGTATCCCGGGATTCGCGGGGGCTACACCTTC,CASRYPGIRGGYTF
TRBJ2-7,TRBV2,TRBD1,TGTGCCAGCAGTGTAGAGGGACAGGGGGTCGAGCAGTACTTC,CASSVEGQGVEQYF
TRBJ2-3,TRBV5-1,TRBD1,TGCGCCAGCAGCCTCGGGACAGGGGGGACAAATACGCAGTATTTT,CASSLGTGGTNTQYF
TRBJ2-3,TRBV6-1,-,TGTGCCAGCAGTGAATCGCCTAGCTCATCCACAGATACGCAGTATTTT,CASSESPSSSTDTQYF